The rows below give T cell receptor beta chains drawn from one sample of a study of cytomegalovirus exposure and HLA in healthy donors. This table comes from immunoSEQ multiplex PCR, and its TCRdb copy is limited to in-frame clones, with some not included. The table lists about 200,000 clones, 70% to 90% of them singletons. The sequenced sample consisted of PBMCs. Receptors originate from a man aged 30 to 45 in good health and CMV-seronegative. Both conserved end residues are part of each CDR3. Fields, in order: V gene, D gene, J gene, clone size, CDR3 DNA, CDR3 protein. A D gene is named only where the DNA matches it firmly. Clone size is stated in some rows and not others, as once, few, many or a class when expanded.

TRBV4-1,TRBD1,TRBJ2-7,-,TGCGCCAGCAGCCAAGACCTGACAGGGTACTCCTACGAGCAGTACTTC,CASSQDLTGYSYEQYF
TRBV5-6,TRBD2,TRBJ2-5,-,TGTGCCAGCAGCCACCCAACGTTACTAGCGGGGGGGTTCCAGTACTTC,CASSHPTLLAGGFQYF
TRBV19,-,TRBJ1-4,-,TGTGCCAGTAGTATACCCCATACGGACAGTGCAACTAATGAAAAACTGTTTTTT,CASSIPHTDSATNEKLFF
TRBV7-2,-,TRBJ2-7,-,TGTGCCAGCAGCTTAGTTGCGCCTAGTCCGATATACGAGCAGTACTTC,CASSLVAPSPIYEQYF
TRBV28,-,TRBJ2-2,-,TGTGCCAGCAGTTTTGAACAGGGGGGGAAGACCGGGGAGCTGTTTTTT,CASSFEQGGKTGELFF
TRBV28,-,TRBJ2-7,-,TGTGCCAGCAGTTGGAACGGGGGTTACGAGCAGTACTTC,CASSWNGGYEQYF
TRBV27,TRBD1,TRBJ1-3,-,TGTGCCAGCAGCTCAACCCCCACAGGGGGGGGAAACACCATATATTTT,CASSSTPTGGGNTIYF
TRBV18,-,TRBJ1-5,-,TGTGCCAGCTCACCCCCAGGGTTTCCCCTCAATCAGCCCCAGCATTTT,CASSPPGFPLNQPQHF
TRBV5-1,TRBD2,TRBJ2-5,-,TGCGCCAGCAGTCGGGGGGGACTAGCTGGGTTCCAAGAGACCCAGTACTTC,CASSRGGLAGFQETQYF
TRBV2,-,TRBJ2-6,-,TGTGCCAGCAGGAGGTCAGGGGTTGGGGCCAACGTCCTGACTTTC,CASRRSGVGANVLTF
TRBV2,-,TRBJ1-6,-,TGTGCCAGCGGCGGGCTCGGAATGTCACCCCTCCACTTT,CASGGLGMSPLHF
TRBV7-9,TRBD2,TRBJ2-7,-,TGTGCCTCCGGGGGGTCTGCCTACGAGCAGTACTTC,CASGGSAYEQYF
TRBV19,TRBD1,TRBJ2-7,-,TGTGCCAGTAGCCTTACCGGGACAGGGCCATCCTACGAGCAGTACTTC,CASSLTGTGPSYEQYF
TRBV6-4,TRBD2,TRBJ2-7,-,TGTGCCAGCATTACGCCGGGAGGCGGGGAGGCGTCCTACGAGCAGTACTTC,CASITPGGGEASYEQYF
TRBV2,-,TRBJ2-3,once,TGTGCCAGCCAGCAGGGAGGGGGATCAGATACGCAGTATTTT,CASQQGGGSDTQYF
TRBV7-8,-,TRBJ2-5,-,TGTGCCAGCAACACTAAGGGGCTACAAGAGACCCAGTACTTC,CASNTKGLQETQYF
TRBV28,-,TRBJ1-5,-,TGTGCCAGCAGTTTATTGGGAGGGGATCAGCCCCAGCATTTT,CASSLLGGDQPQHF
TRBV6-1,TRBD1,TRBJ1-6,-,TGTGCCAGCAGGGACAGGTCCTATAATTCACCCCTCCACTTT,CASRDRSYNSPLHF
TRBV2,-,TRBJ2-5,-,TGTGCCAGCAGTGAAGCGGCTAGCTATGAGACCCAGTACTTC,CASSEAASYETQYF
TRBV11-2,TRBD2,TRBJ2-1,-,TGTGCCAGCAGCTTAGAACTAGCGGGGGTTAATGAGCAGTTCTTC,CASSLELAGVNEQFF
TRBV15,-,TRBJ2-5,-,TGTGCCACCAGCAGAAGACAGAACCAAGAGACCCAGTACTTC,CATSRRQNQETQYF
TRBV9,-,TRBJ2-1,few,TGTGCCAGCAGCCCGACTTGGGGAGGCTCCTACAATGAGCAGTTCTTC,CASSPTWGGSYNEQFF
TRBV18,TRBD2,TRBJ2-1,few,TGTGCCAGCTCCCAGACTAGCGGGGGGGCTTACAATGAGCAGTTCTTC,CASSQTSGGAYNEQFF
TRBV5-6,-,TRBJ2-1,once,TGTGCCAGCAGCAAAGGTGGTGGGCCCTACAATGAGCAGTTCTTC,CASSKGGGPYNEQFF
TRBV19,-,TRBJ2-3,-,TGTGCCAGTAGCGAAGGCGGGGCATTCACAGATACGCAGTATTTT,CASSEGGAFTDTQYF
TRBV28,TRBD1,TRBJ2-1,-,TGTGCCAGCAGTTTTCTCGACAGGGCCGTTCTTGGGCAGTTCTTC,CASSFLDRAVLGQFF
TRBV7-9,TRBD2,TRBJ2-5,-,TGTGCCAGCAGCAACGATCGTGCAGTGGGAGGGGAGACCCAGTACTTC,CASSNDRAVGGETQYF
TRBV10-3,-,TRBJ2-5,once,TGTGCCATCAGTGGTCTTTCGGGGGTACAAGAGACCCAGTACTTC,CAISGLSGVQETQYF
TRBV6-5,TRBD2,TRBJ2-2,few,TGTGCCAGCAGTCAGCGGGGAGCGGTCGGGGAGCTGTTTTTT,CASSQRGAVGELFF
TRBV5-1,TRBD1,TRBJ2-2,-,TGCGCCAGCAGGCTAACAGACAGGGACACCGGGGAGCTGTTTTTT,CASRLTDRDTGELFF
TRBV7-2,-,TRBJ1-4,few,TGTGCCAGCAGCTTAGGTGGGACACCGGTTTTT,CASSLGGTPVF
TRBV7-8,-,TRBJ1-6,-,TGTGCCAGCAGCTTATGGACAAGGGAGGACTATAATTCACCCCTCCACTTT,CASSLWTREDYNSPLHF
TRBV7-2,TRBD2,TRBJ2-3,-,TGTGCCAGCAGCTTAGTCGGGGGGGCTGGAGATACGCAGTATTTT,CASSLVGGAGDTQYF
TRBV7-9,TRBD1,TRBJ1-6,-,TGTGCCAGCAGCTTAATACAGGGGGCAAATTCACCCCTCCACTTT,CASSLIQGANSPLHF
TRBV6-6,-,TRBJ2-7,-,TGTGCCAGCAGTTACTTCCTAACGGACACGACCTACGAGCAGTACTTC,CASSYFLTDTTYEQYF
TRBV19,-,TRBJ2-6,-,TGTGCCAGTAGTACTCGACAGGCCTCTGGGGCCAACGTCCTGACTTTC,CASSTRQASGANVLTF
TRBV7-9,TRBD1,TRBJ2-1,-,TGTGCCAGCAGCTTGGGACAGGAATACAATGAGCAGTTCTTC,CASSLGQEYNEQFF
TRBV18,TRBD1,TRBJ2-3,-,TGTGCCAGCTCCCTAGACAGGGTCGGAGGCACAGATACGCAGTATTTT,CASSLDRVGGTDTQYF
TRBV2,TRBD1,TRBJ1-2,-,TGTGCCAGCAGGGGGACAGGGGATGGTGGCTACACCTTC,CASRGTGDGGYTF
TRBV14,TRBD1,TRBJ1-1,few,TGTGCCAGCAGCCAAGCAGGGACAGGGAGAGCGATGACTGAAGCTTTCTTT,CASSQAGTGRAMTEAFF
TRBV9,TRBD1,TRBJ2-4,-,TGTGCCAGCAGCGGACTACAGGGGTTCAAAAACATTCAGTACTTC,CASSGLQGFKNIQYF